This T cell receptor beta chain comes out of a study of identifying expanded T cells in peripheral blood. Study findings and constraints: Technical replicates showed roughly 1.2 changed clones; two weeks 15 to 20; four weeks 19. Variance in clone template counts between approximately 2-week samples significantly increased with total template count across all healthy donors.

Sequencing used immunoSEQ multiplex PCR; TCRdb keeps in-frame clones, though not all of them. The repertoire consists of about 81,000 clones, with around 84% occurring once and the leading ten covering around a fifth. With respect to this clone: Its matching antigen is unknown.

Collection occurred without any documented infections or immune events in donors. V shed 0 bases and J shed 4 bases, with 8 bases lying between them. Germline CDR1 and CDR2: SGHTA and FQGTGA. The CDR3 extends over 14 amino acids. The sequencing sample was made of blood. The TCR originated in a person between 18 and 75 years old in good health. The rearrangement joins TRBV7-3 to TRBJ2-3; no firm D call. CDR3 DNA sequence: TGTGCCAGCAGCTTAACGGCCGGAGCAGATACGCAGTATTTT. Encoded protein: CASSLTAGADTQYF. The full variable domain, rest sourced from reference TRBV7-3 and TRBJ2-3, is GAGVSQTPSNKVTEKGKYVELRCDPISGHTALYWYRQSLGQGPEFLIYFQGTGAADDSGLPNDRFFAVRPEGSVSTLKIQRTERGDSAVYLCASSLTAGADTQYFGPGTRLTVL.